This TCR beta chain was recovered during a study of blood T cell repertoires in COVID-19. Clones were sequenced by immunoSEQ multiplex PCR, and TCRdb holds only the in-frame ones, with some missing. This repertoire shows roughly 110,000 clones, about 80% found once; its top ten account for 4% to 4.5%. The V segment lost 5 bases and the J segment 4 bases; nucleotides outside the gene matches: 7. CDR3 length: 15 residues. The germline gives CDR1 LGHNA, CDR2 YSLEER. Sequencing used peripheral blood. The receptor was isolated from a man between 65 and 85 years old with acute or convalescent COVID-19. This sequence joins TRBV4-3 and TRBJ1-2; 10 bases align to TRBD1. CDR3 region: CASSLRQGAGYGYTF. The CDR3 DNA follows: TGCGCCAGCAGCTTGCGACAGGGGGCGGGCTATGGCTACACCTTC.